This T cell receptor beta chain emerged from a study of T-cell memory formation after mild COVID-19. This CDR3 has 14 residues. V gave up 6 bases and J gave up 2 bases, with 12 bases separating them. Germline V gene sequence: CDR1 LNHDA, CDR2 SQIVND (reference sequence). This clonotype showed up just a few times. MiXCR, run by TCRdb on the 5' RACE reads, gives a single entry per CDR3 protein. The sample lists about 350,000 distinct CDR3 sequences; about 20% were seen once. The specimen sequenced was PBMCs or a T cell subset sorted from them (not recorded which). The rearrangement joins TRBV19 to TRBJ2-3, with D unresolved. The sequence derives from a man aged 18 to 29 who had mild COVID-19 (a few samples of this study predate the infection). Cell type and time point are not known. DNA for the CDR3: TGTGCCAGTAGCCGCCAACCTTTCACAGATACGCAGTATTTT. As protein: CASSRQPFTDTQYF.